This T cell receptor beta chain emerged from a study of shared clonotypes between healthy human individuals. Assay: immunoSEQ multiplex PCR; the TCRdb copy retains only in-frame clones and omits some. The sample consists of roughly 810,000 clones, approximately 97% of them appearing once. As to this clone: Other DNA sequences in the same sample also yield this CDR3.

Naive CD8 cells were CD45RO-negative, positively selected for CCR7, excluding terminally differentiated effector memory CD45RA+ cells. Those who donated, Caucasian adults without exception, all lived in Nashville, Tennessee. The CDR3 spans 10 residues. The germline CDR1 and CDR2 sequences are SNHLY and FYNNEI. Deletions cut 7 bases from V and 5 bases from J, with 6 bases between. The source material was naive CD8+ T cells sorted from blood. This TCR was recovered from a man aged 25 to 40 in good health. The genes are TRBV2 and TRBJ2-7; D may be TRBD1 (5 bases). CDR3 nucleotides: TGTGCCAGCAAGGGGCACGAGCAGTACTTC. The encoded protein is CASKGHEQYF.